This entry is about one TCR beta chain. Its antigen is currently unknown. The data belong to a study of OX40 agonist ivuxolimab in advanced cancers. The wider study: In this cohort, patients received ivuxolimab, an agonistic anti-OX40 (CD134) antibody. Study observations and caveats: More expanded clones were found, on average, in CD8+ than in CD4+ T cells. Antigens targeted by the expanded peripheral T cells were not determined.

Germline lookup yields CDR1 SGHTS and CDR2 YDEGEE. V was clipped by 2 bases and J by 0 bases, with 9 bases between them. The CDR3 has 14 amino acids. Clones were read by immunoSEQ multiplex PCR, and TCRdb kept only the in-frame ones, dropping some. The sample includes about 76,000 clones, roughly 85% of them seen just once. If patients had autoimmune disease history or systemic immunosuppression, they were excluded. The source is an adult with an advanced solid tumor such as melanoma, head and neck, liver or kidney cancer. Sequenced here: CD4+ or CD8+ T cells sorted from blood, sampled in a trial of the OX40 agonist ivuxolimab. V is TRBV5-8 and J is TRBJ2-7, with a weak D call TRBD2 (5 bases). This chain's CDR3 is CASSLHTSSYEQYF. The CDR3 nucleotides are TGTGCCAGCAGCTTACATACTAGCTCCTACGAGCAGTACTTC.